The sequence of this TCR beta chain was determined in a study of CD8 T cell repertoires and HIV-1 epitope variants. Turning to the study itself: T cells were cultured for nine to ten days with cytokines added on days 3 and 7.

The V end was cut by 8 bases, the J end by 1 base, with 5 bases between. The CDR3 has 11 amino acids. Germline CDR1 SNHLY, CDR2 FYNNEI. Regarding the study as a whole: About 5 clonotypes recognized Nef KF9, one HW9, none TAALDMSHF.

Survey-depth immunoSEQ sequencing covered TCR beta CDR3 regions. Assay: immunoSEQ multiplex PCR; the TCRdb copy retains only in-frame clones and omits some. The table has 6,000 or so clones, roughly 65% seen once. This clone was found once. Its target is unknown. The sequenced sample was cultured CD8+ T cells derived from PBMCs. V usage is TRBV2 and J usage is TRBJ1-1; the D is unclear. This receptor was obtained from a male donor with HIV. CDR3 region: CASERNTEAFF. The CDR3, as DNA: TGTGCCAGCGAACGGAACACTGAAGCTTTCTTT.